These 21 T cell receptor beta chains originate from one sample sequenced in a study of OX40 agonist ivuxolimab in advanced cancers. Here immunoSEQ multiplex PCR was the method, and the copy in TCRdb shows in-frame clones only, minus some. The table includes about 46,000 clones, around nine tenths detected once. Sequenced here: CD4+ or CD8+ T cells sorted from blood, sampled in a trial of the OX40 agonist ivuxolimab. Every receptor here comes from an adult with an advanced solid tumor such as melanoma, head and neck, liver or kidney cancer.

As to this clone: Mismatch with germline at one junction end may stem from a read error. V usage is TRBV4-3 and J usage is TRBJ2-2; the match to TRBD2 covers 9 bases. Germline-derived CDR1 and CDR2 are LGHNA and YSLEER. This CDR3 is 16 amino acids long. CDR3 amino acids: CASSPGLAGNAGELFF. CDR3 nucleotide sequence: TGCGCCAGCAGCCCCGGTCTAGCGGGGAACGCCGGGGAGCTGTTTTTT.

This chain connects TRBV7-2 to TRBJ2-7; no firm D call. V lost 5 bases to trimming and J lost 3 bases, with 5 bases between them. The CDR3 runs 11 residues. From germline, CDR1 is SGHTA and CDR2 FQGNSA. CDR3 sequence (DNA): TGTGCCAGCAGCATAAGCTACGAGCAGTACTTC. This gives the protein CASSISYEQYF.

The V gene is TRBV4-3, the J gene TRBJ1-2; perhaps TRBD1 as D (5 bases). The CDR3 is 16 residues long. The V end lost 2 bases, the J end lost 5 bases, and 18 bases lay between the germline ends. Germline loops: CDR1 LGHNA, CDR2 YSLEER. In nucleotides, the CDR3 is TGCGCCAGCAGCCAAACCCCCGGGGCGAGGGAATATGGCTACACCTTC. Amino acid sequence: CASSQTPGAREYGYTF.

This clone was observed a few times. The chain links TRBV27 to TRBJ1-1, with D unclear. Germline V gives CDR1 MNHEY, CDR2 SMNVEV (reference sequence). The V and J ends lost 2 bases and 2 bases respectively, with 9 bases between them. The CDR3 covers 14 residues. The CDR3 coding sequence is TGTGCCAGCAGTTTAAGGAAAGGAAACACTGAAGCTTTCTTT. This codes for CASSLRKGNTEAFF.

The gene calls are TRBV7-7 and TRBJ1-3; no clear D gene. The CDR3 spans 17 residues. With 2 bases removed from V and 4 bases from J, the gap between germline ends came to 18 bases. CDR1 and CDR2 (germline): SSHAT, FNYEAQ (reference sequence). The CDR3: CASSLIRRTRRGNTIYF. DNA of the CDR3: TGTGCCAGCAGCTTAATTCGGAGGACTCGCCGAGGAAACACCATATATTTT.

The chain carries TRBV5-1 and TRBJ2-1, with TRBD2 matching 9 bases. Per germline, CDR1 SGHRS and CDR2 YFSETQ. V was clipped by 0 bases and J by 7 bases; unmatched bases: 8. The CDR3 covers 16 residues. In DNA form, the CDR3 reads TGCGCCAGCAGCTTGGTATCTAGCGGGAACAGGAATGAGCAGTTCTTC. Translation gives CASSLVSSGNRNEQFF.

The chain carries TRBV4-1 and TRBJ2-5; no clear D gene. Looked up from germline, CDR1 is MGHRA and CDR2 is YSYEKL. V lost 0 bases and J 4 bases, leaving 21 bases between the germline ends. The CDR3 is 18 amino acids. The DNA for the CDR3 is TGCGCCAGCAGCCAAGATCTGTTGGTTAGAAGTCGGTTAGAGACCCAGTACTTC. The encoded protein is CASSQDLLVRSRLETQYF.

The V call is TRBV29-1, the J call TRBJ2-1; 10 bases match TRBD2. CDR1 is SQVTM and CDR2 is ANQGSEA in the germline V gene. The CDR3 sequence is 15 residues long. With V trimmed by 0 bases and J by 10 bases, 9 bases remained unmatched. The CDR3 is CSVEDDGTSVVEQFF. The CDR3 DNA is TGCAGCGTTGAAGACGACGGGACTAGCGTTGTGGAGCAGTTCTTC.

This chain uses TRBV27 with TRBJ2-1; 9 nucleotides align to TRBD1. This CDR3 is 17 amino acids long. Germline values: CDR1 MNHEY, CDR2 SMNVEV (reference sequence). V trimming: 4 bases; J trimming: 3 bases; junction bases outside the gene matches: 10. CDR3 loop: CASSSIGTGWVYNEQFF. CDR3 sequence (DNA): TGTGCCAGCAGTTCCATAGGGACAGGGTGGGTCTACAATGAGCAGTTCTTC.

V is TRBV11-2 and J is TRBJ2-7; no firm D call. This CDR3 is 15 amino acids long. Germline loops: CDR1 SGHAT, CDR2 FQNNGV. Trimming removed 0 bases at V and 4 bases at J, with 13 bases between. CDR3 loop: CASSLEVELLYEQYF. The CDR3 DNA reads TGTGCCAGCAGCTTAGAGGTGGAACTCCTTTACGAGCAGTACTTC.

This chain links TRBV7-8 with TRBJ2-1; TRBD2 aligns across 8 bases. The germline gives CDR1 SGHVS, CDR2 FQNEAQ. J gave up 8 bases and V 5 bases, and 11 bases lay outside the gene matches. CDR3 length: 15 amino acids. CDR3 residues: CASSPSGGGVDEQFF. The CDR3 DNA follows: TGTGCCAGCAGCCCCTCGGGAGGGGGGGTCGATGAGCAGTTCTTC.

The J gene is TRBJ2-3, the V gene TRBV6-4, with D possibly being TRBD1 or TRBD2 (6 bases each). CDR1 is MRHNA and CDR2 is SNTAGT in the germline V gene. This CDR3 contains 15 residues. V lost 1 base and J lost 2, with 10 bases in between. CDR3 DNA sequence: TGTGCCAGCAGTGACTACGGGGGCGACACAGATACGCAGTATTTT. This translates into CASSDYGGDTDTQYF.

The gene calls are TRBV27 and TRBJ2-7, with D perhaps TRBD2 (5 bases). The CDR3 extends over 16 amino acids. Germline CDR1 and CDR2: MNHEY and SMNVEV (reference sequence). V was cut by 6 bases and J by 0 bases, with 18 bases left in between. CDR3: CASSKISGANSYEQYF. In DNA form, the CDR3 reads TGTGCCAGCAGCAAAATAAGCGGAGCAAACTCCTACGAGCAGTACTTC.

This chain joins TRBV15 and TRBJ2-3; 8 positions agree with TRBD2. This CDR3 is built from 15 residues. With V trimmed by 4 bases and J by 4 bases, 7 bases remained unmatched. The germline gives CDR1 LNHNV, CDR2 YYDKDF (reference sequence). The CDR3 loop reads CATSKSGTRADTQYF. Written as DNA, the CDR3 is TGTGCCACCAGCAAATCGGGGACTAGAGCAGATACGCAGTATTTT.

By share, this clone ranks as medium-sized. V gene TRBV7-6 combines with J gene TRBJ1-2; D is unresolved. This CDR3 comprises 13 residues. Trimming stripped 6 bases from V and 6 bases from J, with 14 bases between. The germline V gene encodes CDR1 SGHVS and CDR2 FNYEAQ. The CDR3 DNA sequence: TGTGCCAGCAGATTGACGGTCCTCGATGGCTACACCTTC. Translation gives CASRLTVLDGYTF.

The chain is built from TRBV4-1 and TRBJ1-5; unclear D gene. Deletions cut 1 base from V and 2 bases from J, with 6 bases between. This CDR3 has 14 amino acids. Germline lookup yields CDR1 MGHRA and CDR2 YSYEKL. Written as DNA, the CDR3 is TGCGCCAGCAGCCAAGTTTCAGGCAATCAGCCCCAGCATTTT. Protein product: CASSQVSGNQPQHF.

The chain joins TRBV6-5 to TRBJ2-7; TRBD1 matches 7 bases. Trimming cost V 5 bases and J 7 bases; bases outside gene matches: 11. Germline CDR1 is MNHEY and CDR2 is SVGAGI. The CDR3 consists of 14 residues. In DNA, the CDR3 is TGTGCCAGCAGTGGGCAGGGGGATCCCTTGGAGCAGTACTTC. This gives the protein CASSGQGDPLEQYF.

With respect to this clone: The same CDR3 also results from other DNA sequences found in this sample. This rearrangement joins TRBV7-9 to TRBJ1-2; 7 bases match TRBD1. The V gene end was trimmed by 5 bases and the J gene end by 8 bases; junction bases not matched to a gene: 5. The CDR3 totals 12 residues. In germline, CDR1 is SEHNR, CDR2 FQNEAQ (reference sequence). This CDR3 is CASSPRQGGYTF. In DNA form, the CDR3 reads TGTGCCAGCAGCCCCCGACAGGGCGGCTACACCTTC.

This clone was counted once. The CDR3 reads CASSSRTSGSGANVLTF. The CDR3 DNA is TGCGCCAGCAGCTCGCGGACTAGCGGCTCTGGGGCCAACGTCCTGACTTTC. V gene TRBV4-1 combines with J gene TRBJ2-6, with 10 bases identical to TRBD2. This CDR3 contains 17 residues. CDR1 is MGHRA and CDR2 is YSYEKL in the germline V gene. Losses at the gene ends were 5 bases for V and 0 bases for J; bases not matched to a gene: 4.

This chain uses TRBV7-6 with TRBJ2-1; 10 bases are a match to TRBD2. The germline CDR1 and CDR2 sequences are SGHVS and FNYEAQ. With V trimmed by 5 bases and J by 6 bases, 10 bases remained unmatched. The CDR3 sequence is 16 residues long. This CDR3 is CASSRHESGGGNEQFF. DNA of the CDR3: TGTGCCAGCAGCCGGCACGAAAGCGGGGGGGGCAATGAGCAGTTCTTC. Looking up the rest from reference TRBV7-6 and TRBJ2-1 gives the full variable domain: GAGVSQSPRYKVTKRGQDVALRCDPISGHVSLYWYRQALGQGPEFLTYFNYEAQQDKSGLPNDRFSAERPEGSISTLTIQRTEQRDSAMYRCASSRHESGGGNEQFFGPGTRLTVL.

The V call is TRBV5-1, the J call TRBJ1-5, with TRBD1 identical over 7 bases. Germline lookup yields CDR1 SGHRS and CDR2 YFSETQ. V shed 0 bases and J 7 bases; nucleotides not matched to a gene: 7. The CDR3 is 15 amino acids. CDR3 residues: CASSLAGGPSQPQHF. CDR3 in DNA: TGCGCCAGCAGCTTGGCAGGGGGGCCCTCCCAGCCCCAGCATTTT.